A single sample gave rise to the 20 T cell receptor beta chains below, sequenced in a study of post-analysis software for immune sequencing data. Whole-study results and caveats: Comparison of patients with controls showed roughly five TRBV segments more frequent in patients, TRBV5-6, TRBV5-1 and TRBV20-1 among them.

The TCR beta cDNA libraries carried unique molecular identifiers. TCRdb re-analysed the PCR reads in MiXCR, keeping a single row per CDR3 protein. Among 600,000 to 700,000 distinct CDR3 sequences listed, 55% to 60% were seen once. These receptors are not linked to any known antigen. Sequenced input: blood. The source of these receptors is a girl aged 2-10 years with multiple sclerosis.

Only a few counts were recorded for this clonotype. The DNA for the CDR3 is TGTGCCAGCAGCCAAGATAGGAAGAACACTGAAGCTTTCTTT. Translation gives CASSQDRKNTEAFF. The gene calls are TRBV4-2 and TRBJ1-1, with unresolved D. This CDR3 region has 14 residues. Germline V gene data show CDR1 as LGHNA and CDR2 as YNFKEQ. The ends were cut back, 0 bases at V and 1 base at J, with 6 bases in the middle.

This clonotype was seen a handful of times. V and J are TRBV10-2 and TRBJ2-1; D tentatively reads TRBD1 or TRBD2 (5 bases each). Trimming left V 8 bases short and J 2 bases short, with 13 bases between. Germline CDR1 WSHSY, CDR2 SAAADI. The length of the CDR3 is 14 residues. The CDR3 region has the DNA TGCGCCAGCGTCCCAGCGGACACCTACAATGAGCAGTTCTTC. This encodes CASVPADTYNEQFF.

The J gene is TRBJ2-1, the V gene TRBV20-1; tentative D call: TRBD2 (6 bases). The CDR3 contains 13 residues. CDR1 DFQATT and CDR2 SNEGSKA come from the germline V gene (reference sequence). Trimming pared 3 bases from V and 3 bases from J, leaving 9 bases between. CDR3 DNA sequence: TGCAGTGCTAGCCTAGCGAGCTACAATGAGCAGTTCTTC. It specifies CSASLASYNEQFF.

In this sample, this clonotype turned up a few times. The gene calls are TRBV5-5 and TRBJ2-5, with 8 bases matching TRBD2. The CDR3 length is 17 residues. With 1 base clipped from V and 5 bases from J, the junction kept 13 bases outside the gene matches. Germline V gene sequence: CDR1 SGHKS, CDR2 YYEKEE (reference sequence). The chain's CDR3 is CASSLPMAISGGETQYF. The CDR3 DNA reads as TGTGCCAGCAGCTTGCCCATGGCTATTTCGGGAGGGGAGACCCAGTACTTC.

The chain employs TRBV20-1 and TRBJ2-5, with unresolved D. V lost 1 base to trimming and J lost 5 bases, with 20 bases between them. This CDR3 comprises 16 residues. CDR1 and CDR2 from the germline V gene are DFQATT and SNEGSKA (reference sequence). CDR3 DNA: TGCAGTGCTAGAGTAGCCCAACAGCAAATAGGGGAGACCCAGTACTTC. Encoded protein: CSARVAQQQIGETQYF.

This rearrangement joins TRBV7-9 to TRBJ1-2; D is perhaps TRBD1 (5 bases). Trimming cost V 1 base and J 7 bases, with 13 bases left between them. From germline, CDR1 is SEHNR and CDR2 FQNEAQ (reference sequence). There are 14 residues in the CDR3. CDR3 sequence (DNA): TGTGCCAGCAGCTTAGTCGGGGGAAACACTGGCTACACCTTC. Protein product: CASSLVGGNTGYTF. Full variable domain (remainder filled in from reference TRBV7-9 and TRBJ1-2): DTGVSQNPRHKITKRGQNVTFRCDPISEHNRLYWYRQTLGQGPEFLTYFQNEAQLEKSRLLSDRFSAERPKGSFSTLEIQRTEQGDSAMYLCASSLVGGNTGYTFGSGTRLTVV.

V is TRBV12-3 or TRBV12-4 and J is TRBJ2-5; 7 nucleotides agree with TRBD1. V was pared by 6 bases and J by 7 bases, with 11 bases of the junction left unmatched. This CDR3 spans 14 amino acids. The CDR3 coding sequence is TGTGCCAGCAGACCTGGACAGGCCGGCGGGACCCAGTACTTC. It yields the protein CASRPGQAGGTQYF.

The CDR3 reads CASSPGQGLQYEQYF. In DNA, the CDR3 is TGTGCCAGCAGCCCCGGACAGGGTCTTCAGTACGAGCAGTACTTC. This chain connects TRBV7-9 to TRBJ2-7, with 8 bases fitting TRBD1. The CDR3 sequence is 15 residues long. Germline trimming cut 5 bases from V and 4 bases from J; bases unmatched to any gene: 10. CDR1 and CDR2 from the germline V gene are SEHNR and FQNEAQ (reference sequence). The full variable domain, rest sourced from reference TRBV7-9 and TRBJ2-7, is DTGVSQNPRHKITKRGQNVTFRCDPISEHNRLYWYRQTLGQGPEFLTYFQNEAQLEKSRLLSDRFSAERPKGSFSTLEIQRTEQGDSAMYLCASSPGQGLQYEQYFGPGTRLTVT.

The count of this clonotype is one. The CDR3 sequence: CASSLAVAGGYTF. The CDR3 DNA reads as TGCGCCAGCAGCTTGGCAGTTGCCGGTGGCTACACCTTC. The genes are TRBV5-1 and TRBJ1-2; D not resolved. This CDR3 is built from 13 residues. Deletions cut 0 bases from V and 7 bases from J, with 10 bases between. Looked up from germline, CDR1 is SGHRS and CDR2 is YFSETQ.

The V and J genes are TRBV30 and TRBJ2-1; no definite D call. Trimming removed 0 bases from V and 6 bases from J, with 6 bases in between. The CDR3 runs to 12 residues. The germline CDR1 and CDR2 sequences are GTSNPN and SVGIG (reference sequence). The CDR3 reads CAWSVELNEQFF. CDR3 nucleotide sequence: TGTGCCTGGAGTGTTGAGCTCAATGAGCAGTTCTTC. Filled out from reference TRBV30 and TRBJ2-1, the complete variable domain reads SQTIHQWPATLVQPVGSPLSLECTVEGTSNPNLYWYRQAAGRGLQLLFYSVGIGQISSEVPQNLSASRPQDRQFILSSKKLLLSDSGFYLCAWSVELNEQFFGPGTRLTVL.

There are a few counts of this clonotype. J is TRBJ2-5 and V is TRBV12-3 or TRBV12-4; D remains ambiguous. V shed 5 bases and J shed 2 bases, with 12 bases lying between them. The CDR3 has 14 residues. Here the CDR3 reads CASSHNAPQETQYF. The CDR3 DNA reads TGTGCCAGCAGTCATAATGCCCCACAAGAGACCCAGTACTTC.

This clonotype was found a few times. This rearrangement joins TRBV12-3 or TRBV12-4 to TRBJ2-5, with 9 bases aligning to TRBD1. TRBJ2-7 explains the end of the DNA better; the J call may be wrong. The CDR3 spans 13 residues. The CDR3 region is CASRGQGGYEQYF. As DNA, the CDR3 is TGTGCCAGCAGGGGACAGGGAGGCTACGAGCAGTACTTC.

V is TRBV29-1 and J is TRBJ1-2; D is unresolved. Germline lookup yields CDR1 SQVTM and CDR2 ANQGSEA. V was cut by 1 base and J by 0 bases, with 9 bases left in between. The CDR3 extends over 14 amino acids. The CDR3 reads CSVEGQTSNYGYTF. In DNA form, the CDR3 reads TGCAGCGTTGAAGGGCAGACATCTAACTATGGCTACACCTTC.

This chain connects TRBV5-1 to TRBJ2-7; D may be TRBD1 (8 bases). The J call may not be correct, given that the DNA end is closer to TRBJ2-5. The CDR3 is made up of 15 amino acids. From germline, CDR1 is SGHRS and CDR2 YFSETQ. CDR3 protein: CASSSRTGRVETQYF. CDR3 nucleotides: TGCGCCAGCAGCTCCCGGACAGGGAGGGTAGAGACCCAGTACTTC.

V is TRBV7-3 and J is TRBJ2-5, with D unclear. CDR3 size: 15 residues. V dropped 5 bases and J dropped 11 bases, with 24 bases sitting between them. Germline CDR1 SGHTA, CDR2 FQGTGA. DNA for the CDR3: TGTGCCAGCAGCCCTGATACAAGCTCCTACAATGAGCAGTACTTC. Protein product: CASSPDTSSYNEQYF.

This clonotype was detected only once. The rearrangement uses TRBV28 and TRBJ2-3, with TRBD1 matching 7 bases. Germline loops: CDR1 MDHEN, CDR2 SYDVKM. V was pared by 5 bases and J by 3 bases, with 14 bases of the junction left unmatched. The CDR3 sequence is 17 residues long. Here the CDR3 reads CASSTIDRVESTDTQYF. CDR3 nucleotides: TGTGCCAGCAGTACTATTGACAGGGTGGAAAGTACAGATACGCAGTATTTT.

This chain joins TRBV27 and TRBJ2-7; D possibly corresponds to TRBD2 (7 bases). From germline, CDR1 is MNHEY and CDR2 SMNVEV (reference sequence). Trimming left V 6 bases short and J 3 bases short, with 18 bases between. This CDR3 has 15 residues. CDR3 in DNA: TGTGCCAGCAGCCTCAAAGGGGGGGGCTTCTACGAGCAGTACTTC. This encodes CASSLKGGGFYEQYF.

V is TRBV4-3 and J is TRBJ1-2; 7 nucleotides align to TRBD1. Germline assignment: CDR1 LGHNA and CDR2 YSLEER. The V segment lost 0 bases and the J segment 8 bases; nucleotides outside the gene matches: 3. The CDR3 sequence is 13 residues long. For the CDR3, the DNA is TGCGCCAGCAGCCAAGAAGGGGGCAAAGGCTACACCTTC. Its translation is CASSQEGGKGYTF.

The chain recombines TRBV20-1 with TRBJ1-1; TRBD1 might be the D (6 bases). CDR3 size: 14 residues. CDR1 is DFQATT and CDR2 is SNEGSKA in the germline V gene (reference sequence). V lost 0 bases to trimming and J lost 2 bases, with 10 bases between them. CDR3: CSARDGRGNTEAFF. In nucleotides, the CDR3 is TGCAGTGCTAGAGATGGCAGGGGTAACACTGAAGCTTTCTTT.

This clonotype was seen only a few times. CDR3 sequence reads: CASSLVQGNTEAFF. The CDR3, as DNA: TGCGCCAGCAGCTTGGTGCAGGGGAACACTGAAGCTTTCTTT. The chain couples TRBV5-1 to TRBJ1-1; a possible D gene is TRBD1 (5 bases). This CDR3 contains 14 residues. The germline gives CDR1 SGHRS, CDR2 YFSETQ. V lost 0 bases and J 1 base, leaving 7 bases between the germline ends.